What follows are 15 T cell receptor beta chains derived from one specimen sequenced in a study of technical replicates of blood from a handful of donors. Libraries were prepared by immunoSEQ multiplex PCR; TCRdb keeps only in-frame clonotypes and omits some of them. The sample carries approximately 70,000 clones, 98% recorded once. Sequenced: T cells isolated from PBMCs. All receptors derive from a human donor in good health.

CDR3 in amino acids: CASSRKFRDNEKLFF. The CDR3, as DNA: TGTGCCAGCAGTCGTAAGTTCCGGGACAACGAAAAACTGTTTTTT. This chain uses TRBV14 with TRBJ1-4, with D perhaps TRBD1 (6 bases). This CDR3 has 15 amino acids. V gave up 6 bases and J gave up 8 bases, with 19 bases separating them. The germline V gene has CDR1 SGHDN and CDR2 FVKESK. Together with reference TRBV14 and TRBJ1-4, the CDR3 gives the full variable domain: EAGVTQFPSHSVIEKGQTVTLRCDPISGHDNLYWYRRVMGKEIKFLLHFVKESKQDESGMPNNRFLAERTGGTYSTLKVQPAELEDSGVYFCASSRKFRDNEKLFFGSGTQLSVL.

The V gene is TRBV11-2, the J gene TRBJ2-1; weak D call: TRBD1 (5 bases). The CDR3 consists of 14 residues. CDR1 and CDR2 (germline): SGHAT, FQNNGV. Trimming pared 1 base from V and 10 bases from J, leaving 14 bases between. The CDR3 coding sequence is TGTGCCAGCAGCTTAGGTGGACCCTCAGGGGAGCAGTTCTTC. It codes for CASSLGGPSGEQFF.

This rearrangement joins TRBV5-1 to TRBJ1-1; 9 bases map to TRBD1. Germline values: CDR1 SGHRS, CDR2 YFSETQ. CDR3 size: 17 residues. V gave up 1 base and J gave up 4 bases; unmatched junction bases: 11. CDR3 residues: CASSLIGTGFYGTEAFF. The CDR3 bases are TGCGCCAGCAGCTTGATCGGGACAGGGTTCTATGGCACTGAAGCTTTCTTT. The entire variable domain, with the rest obtained from reference TRBV5-1 and TRBJ1-1, is as follows: KAGVTQTPRYLIKTRGQQVTLSCSPISGHRSVSWYQQTPGQGLQFLFEYFSETQRNKGNFPGRFSGRQFSNSRSEMNVSTLELGDSALYLCASSLIGTGFYGTEAFFGQGTRLTVV.

The chain combines TRBV6-1 with TRBJ2-3; 10 nucleotides align to TRBD1. After removal of 4 bases from V and 4 bases from J, the junction contained 11 bases not matched to a gene. CDR1 and CDR2 (germline): MNHNS, SASEGT. This CDR3 comprises 17 residues. CDR3: CASSVRMLTGGSDTQYF. The CDR3 nucleotides read TGTGCCAGCAGTGTAAGGATGTTGACAGGGGGCTCAGATACGCAGTATTTT.

V usage is TRBV30 and J usage is TRBJ2-7, with TRBD2 matching 7 bases. This CDR3 has 13 residues. Unmatched junction bases numbered 1, after V lost 0 bases and J lost 2 bases. Germline V gene lookup returns CDR1 GTSNPN and CDR2 SVGIG (reference sequence). CDR3 sequence reads: CAWSVRGAYEQYF. The CDR3, as DNA: TGTGCCTGGAGTGTACGGGGGGCCTACGAGCAGTACTTC.

V usage is TRBV2 and J usage is TRBJ2-3; D is uncertain. Germline V gene lookup returns CDR1 SNHLY and CDR2 FYNNEI. This CDR3 comprises 11 residues. Trimming removed 5 bases from V and 4 bases from J, with 4 bases in between. DNA for the CDR3: TGTGCCAGCAGTATCGCAGATACGCAGTATTTT. It encodes CASSIADTQYF.

The chain is built from TRBV11-3 and TRBJ2-2; D not resolved. Germline-derived CDR1 and CDR2 are SGHNT and YENEEA. V shed 5 bases and J shed 5 bases, with 3 bases lying between them. The CDR3 consists of 11 residues. The CDR3 DNA reads TGTGCCAGCAGCCCTACCGGGGAGCTGTTTTTT. As protein: CASSPTGELFF.

This rearrangement joins TRBV5-1 to TRBJ1-2; D might be TRBD1 (5 bases). The CDR3 consists of 12 residues. Trimming pared 4 bases from V and 5 bases from J, leaving 9 bases between. Germline lookup yields CDR1 SGHRS and CDR2 YFSETQ. CDR3 loop: CASSLDSYGYTF. The DNA for the CDR3 is TGCGCCAGCAGCCTCGACAGTTATGGCTACACCTTC.

This chain links TRBV10-2 with TRBJ1-1; D is uncertain. This CDR3 spans 15 amino acids. CDR1 WSHSY and CDR2 SAAADI come from the germline V gene. V was cut by 1 base and J by 1 base, with 10 bases left in between. The CDR3 DNA follows: TGCGCCAGCAGTGAGTATGGGAGCCCGAACACTGAAGCTTTCTTT. Translated: CASSEYGSPNTEAFF.

The V and J genes are TRBV7-9 and TRBJ2-3; TRBD2 is a possible D gene (6 bases). The germline gives CDR1 SEHNR, CDR2 FQNEAQ (reference sequence). V lost 10 bases, J lost 6 bases, and 23 bases lay in between. This CDR3 is 15 amino acids long. The CDR3, as DNA: TGTGCCACCCTAAACGGAGCGGGCCGCGTCGATACGCAGTATTTT. Amino acid sequence: CATLNGAGRVDTQYF.

V and J are TRBV11-2 and TRBJ1-1, with 8 bases identical to TRBD1. Germline V gene lookup returns CDR1 SGHAT and CDR2 FQNNGV. The CDR3 sequence is 14 residues long. The trim removed 4 bases at V and 1 base at J, leaving 2 bases unmatched. This CDR3 reads CASSYGQGNTEAFF. The CDR3 DNA is TGTGCCAGCAGCTATGGACAGGGGAACACTGAAGCTTTCTTT. Full variable domain (outside the CDR3, taken from reference TRBV11-2 and TRBJ1-1): EAGVAQSPRYKIIEKRQSVAFWCNPISGHATLYWYQQILGQGPKLLIQFQNNGVVDDSQLPKDRFSAERLKGVDSTLKIQPAKLEDSAVYLCASSYGQGNTEAFFGQGTRLTVV.

This sequence joins TRBV7-9 and TRBJ2-2; D possibly corresponds to TRBD1 (6 bases). Germline V gene data show CDR1 as SEHNR and CDR2 as FQNEAQ (reference sequence). The CDR3 covers 17 residues. V shed 2 bases and J shed 1 base, with 14 bases lying between them. In DNA form, the CDR3 reads TGTGCCAGCAGCTTACGGTTCGGACAGCAGAACACCGGGGAGCTGTTTTTT. Amino acid sequence: CASSLRFGQQNTGELFF.

V gene TRBV4-1 combines with J gene TRBJ2-7, with 9 bases that match TRBD1. CDR1 and CDR2 (germline): MGHRA, YSYEKL. V was clipped by 2 bases and J by 2 bases; unmatched bases: 1. The CDR3 loop spans 14 amino acids. CDR3: CASSQRTGAYEQYF. The CDR3 DNA reads TGCGCCAGCAGCCAACGGACAGGGGCCTACGAGCAGTACTTC.

This clone is a singleton in its sample. The J gene is TRBJ2-7, the V gene TRBV9; D is unclear. Germline CDR1 and CDR2: SGDLS and YYNGEE. This CDR3 has 14 amino acids. V lost 2 bases, J lost 0 bases, and 9 bases lay in between. The chain's CDR3 is CASSVSRSSYEQYF. As DNA, the CDR3 is TGTGCCAGCAGCGTTTCTAGAAGCTCCTACGAGCAGTACTTC.

This clone was found once. The chain employs TRBV28 and TRBJ1-1, with 9 bases that match TRBD1. The length of the CDR3 is 19 residues. Trimming removed 5 bases from V and 3 bases from J; junction bases left unmatched: 19. Germline assignment: CDR1 MDHEN and CDR2 SYDVKM. The CDR3, as DNA: TGTGCCAGCAGTGAAGGGACAGGGTTTCGTCGGCTTAGTTACACTGAAGCTTTCTTT. This encodes CASSEGTGFRRLSYTEAFF.